A single sample gave rise to the 28 T cell receptor beta chains below, sequenced in a study of T-cell reconstitution after alpha-beta-depleted transplantation in children (dated by TCRdb to 2016 to 2018). The library was generated by PCR. The sequencer was an Illumina HiSeq 2500. To normalize quantification of the TCRbeta repertoire, the TCR libraries were built with molecular barcoding that relied on unique molecular identifiers. The public reads were reanalyzed by TCRdb: fastp trimming at Q25, MiXCR alignment, in-frame beta chains only. Every entry covers one CDR3 protein and lists the most common genes and DNA from its rows. The sample records 350,000 to 450,000 distinct CDR3 sequences, less than 15% of which are singletons. The ten largest account for 4.3% of the sample. The specimen was PBMCs, collected from the stem cell graft. These receptors were collected from a human donor who donated a stem cell graft to a child with Fanconi anemia.

This clonotype was recorded many times. The chain employs TRBV12-3 or TRBV12-4 and TRBJ1-2, with D uncertain. This CDR3 has 13 amino acids. Trimming stripped 6 bases from V and 5 bases from J, with 13 bases between. The CDR3, as DNA: TGTGCCAGCAGACCTATCGGCTGGTATGGCTACACCTTC. The encoded protein is CASRPIGWYGYTF.

This clonotype appeared many times. The chain links TRBV12-3 or TRBV12-4 to TRBJ2-6; D is perhaps TRBD1 (5 bases). This CDR3 region has 16 residues. V was cut by 4 bases and J by 0 bases, with 10 bases left in between. CDR3 bases: TGTGCCAGCAGTTGGGCAGGGAACTCTGGGGCCAACGTCCTGACTTTC. As protein: CASSWAGNSGANVLTF.

This clonotype has more than one count but fewer than ten. The chain uses TRBV5-1 and TRBJ1-1, with D possibly being TRBD1 (5 bases). There are 18 residues in the CDR3. The V gene's germline CDR1 is SGHRS and CDR2 YFSETQ. Trimming cost V 2 bases and J 0 bases, with 20 bases left between them. The CDR3 coding sequence is TGCGCCAGCAGCTTTTTCCCCCTTGACAGACCGATGAACACTGAAGCTTTCTTT. Translating gives CASSFFPLDRPMNTEAFF.

This chain connects TRBV7-2 to TRBJ2-7; unclear D gene. This CDR3 comprises 15 residues. Deletions cut 5 bases from V and 0 bases from J, with 14 bases between. Germline V lookup: CDR1 SGHTA, CDR2 FQGNSA. The chain's CDR3 is CASSQWASTSYEQYF. DNA for the CDR3: TGTGCCAGCAGCCAATGGGCCTCGACCTCCTACGAGCAGTACTTC.

This clonotype has just a few counts. This chain connects TRBV12-3 or TRBV12-4 to TRBJ2-1; 7 nucleotides agree with TRBD2. Losses at the gene ends were 4 bases for V and 7 bases for J; bases not matched to a gene: 10. The CDR3 length is 15 residues. In DNA, the CDR3 is TGTGCCAGCAGTTATAGGGGAGTAGCGGGTAATGAGCAGTTCTTC. Residues: CASSYRGVAGNEQFF.

This clonotype has only a few counts. The rearrangement joins TRBV30 to TRBJ1-2, with 7 bases aligning to TRBD1. The CDR3 length is 12 residues. V dropped 4 bases and J dropped 5; count of bases not matched to a gene: 4. The germline V gene has CDR1 GTSNPN and CDR2 SVGIG (reference sequence). The CDR3 DNA follows: TGTGCCTGGACCAGGGGGGATTATGGCTACACCTTC. Its translation is CAWTRGDYGYTF.

The gene calls are TRBV7-2 and TRBJ2-4; D remains ambiguous. CDR3 length: 13 residues. Germline V lookup: CDR1 SGHTA, CDR2 FQGNSA. The V end lost 1 base, the J end lost 6 bases, and 7 bases lay between the germline ends. The CDR3 bases are TGTGCCAGCAGCTTAGGAACCAGAAACATTCAGTACTTC. It specifies CASSLGTRNIQYF.

This clonotype was detected a few times. The V call is TRBV20-1, the J call TRBJ2-3; 8 positions agree with TRBD2. This CDR3 is 13 amino acids long. Germline V lookup: CDR1 DFQATT, CDR2 SNEGSKA (reference sequence). The junction had 2 bases not matched to a gene; V was cut back by 4 bases and J by 2 bases. CDR3 region: CSAIAGFTDTQYF. The CDR3, as DNA: TGCAGTGCTATAGCGGGGTTCACAGATACGCAGTATTTT.

A few counts support this clonotype. The chain combines TRBV13 with TRBJ2-7; no clear D gene. V lost 1 base and J 6 bases, leaving 7 bases between the germline ends. Germline V CDR1 and CDR2: PRHDT, FYEKMQ (reference sequence). The length of the CDR3 is 12 residues. This chain's CDR3 is CASSLAALEQYF. In DNA form, the CDR3 reads TGTGCCAGCAGCTTAGCAGCGCTCGAGCAGTACTTC. The full variable domain, with the rest looked up from reference TRBV13 and TRBJ2-7, is AAGVIQSPRHLIKEKRETATLKCYPIPRHDTVYWYQQGPGQDPQFLISFYEKMQSDKGSIPDRFSAQQFSDYHSELNMSSLELGDSALYFCASSLAALEQYFGPGTRLTVT.

This clonotype was found many times. The chain is built from TRBV4-2 and TRBJ2-6; tentative D call: TRBD1 (5 bases). Between the trimmed V and J ends, which lost 0 bases and 4 bases, there was a span of 16 bases. Per germline, CDR1 LGHNA and CDR2 YNFKEQ. CDR3 length: 18 amino acids. CDR3 region: CASSQEKEGAQGANVLTF. CDR3 sequence (DNA): TGTGCCAGCAGCCAAGAGAAGGAAGGGGCGCAAGGGGCCAACGTCCTGACTTTC.

This chain uses TRBV10-3 with TRBJ2-4; D gene ambiguous. Germline CDR1 is ENHRY and CDR2 is SYGVKD. V was cut by 10 bases and J by 0 bases, with 16 bases left in between. This CDR3 comprises 15 residues. The CDR3 here is CATADGSLAKNIQYF. The DNA for the CDR3 is TGTGCCACGGCGGACGGATCACTAGCCAAAAACATTCAGTACTTC.

This chain uses TRBV7-8 with TRBJ2-2; D is unresolved. Trimming pared 3 bases from V and 3 bases from J, leaving 11 bases between. Germline CDR1 reads SGHVS; CDR2 reads FQNEAQ. The CDR3 is made up of 15 amino acids. The CDR3 loop is CASSFDTVDTGELFF. The CDR3 nucleotides read TGTGCCAGCAGCTTCGACACAGTGGACACCGGGGAGCTGTTTTTT.

V usage is TRBV9 and J usage is TRBJ2-1; D is perhaps TRBD1 (6 bases). Trimming pared 1 base from V and 6 bases from J, leaving 14 bases between. Germline V gene lookup returns CDR1 SGDLS and CDR2 YYNGEE. The CDR3 length is 15 residues. The chain's CDR3 is CASSVTGTPINEQFF. The CDR3 DNA reads as TGTGCCAGCAGCGTAACAGGGACCCCTATCAATGAGCAGTTCTTC.

The genes are TRBV5-6 and TRBJ2-4; D is unresolved. The CDR3 totals 15 residues. Trimming left V 3 bases short and J 8 bases short, with 18 bases between. Germline V gene lookup returns CDR1 SGHDT and CDR2 YYEEEE. The CDR3 DNA reads as TGTGCCAGCAGCTATGTGGGTCTCGCAAAGGACATTCAGTACTTC. As protein: CASSYVGLAKDIQYF.

The J gene is TRBJ1-5, the V gene TRBV7-9; the D is unclear. V was clipped by 0 bases and J by 6 bases, with 6 bases between them. Germline loops: CDR1 SEHNR, CDR2 FQNEAQ (reference sequence). CDR3 length equals 13 residues. CDR3 amino acids: CASSLARGQPQHF. The CDR3 bases are TGTGCCAGCAGCTTAGCACGCGGTCAGCCCCAGCATTTT. Complete variable domain (other parts from reference TRBV7-9 and TRBJ1-5): DTGVSQNPRHKITKRGQNVTFRCDPISEHNRLYWYRQTLGQGPEFLTYFQNEAQLEKSRLLSDRFSAERPKGSFSTLEIQRTEQGDSAMYLCASSLARGQPQHFGDGTRLSIL.

The CDR3 here is CASSLGAKPSGELFF. In nucleotides, the CDR3 is TGTGCCAGCAGCTTGGGCGCAAAGCCCTCCGGGGAGCTGTTTTTT. The V call is TRBV5-5, the J call TRBJ2-2; no clear D. V gave up 0 bases and J gave up 6 bases, with 12 bases separating them. The CDR3 has 15 amino acids. Germline values: CDR1 SGHKS, CDR2 YYEKEE (reference sequence).

The rearrangement uses TRBV5-1 and TRBJ2-3; TRBD2 matches 9 bases. Germline CDR1 SGHRS, CDR2 YFSETQ. This CDR3 spans 16 amino acids. J lost 2 bases, V lost 1 base, and 5 bases had no gene match. CDR3 region: CASSLLAGAITDTQYF. The DNA for the CDR3 is TGCGCCAGCAGCTTGTTAGCGGGGGCGATCACAGATACGCAGTATTTT.

This clonotype was seen a few times. This rearrangement joins TRBV6-2 or TRBV6-3 to TRBJ1-2; the match to TRBD1 covers 7 bases. In germline, CDR1 is MNHEY, CDR2 SVGEGT. The CDR3 runs 14 residues. Unmatched junction bases numbered 5, after V lost 0 bases and J lost 7 bases. CDR3 coding DNA: TGTGCCAGCAGTTACTCCCGACAGGGAGTTGGCTACACCTTC. Translation: CASSYSRQGVGYTF.

This clonotype was counted only a few times. V and J are TRBV6-2 or TRBV6-3 and TRBJ1-2, with D maybe TRBD1 (5 bases). Germline CDR1 is MNHEY and CDR2 is SVGEGT. CDR3 size: 16 residues. The germline V and J ends were trimmed by 3 bases and 6 bases, with 20 bases remaining between them. The CDR3 DNA is TGTGCCAGCAGTTATTTCCAGGGAGGACCTCGGGATGGCTACACCTTC. Its protein product is CASSYFQGGPRDGYTF.

This clonotype was observed a handful of times. The rearrangement joins TRBV2 to TRBJ1-4; D may be TRBD1 (5 bases). Germline CDR1 SNHLY, CDR2 FYNNEI. CDR3 length equals 14 residues. Trimming took 6 bases from V and 4 from J, leaving 12 bases between them. The CDR3 sequence is CASSPGLNNEKLFF. CDR3 nucleotides: TGTGCCAGCAGCCCGGGGCTAAATAATGAAAAACTGTTTTTT.

Ten or more counts support this clonotype. The chain joins TRBV5-5 to TRBJ2-1; 8 nucleotides line up with TRBD1. V was clipped by 4 bases and J by 1 base; unmatched bases: 4. Germline V gives CDR1 SGHKS, CDR2 YYEKEE (reference sequence). CDR3 length: 15 residues. CDR3 sequence (DNA): TGTGCCAGCAGCCCTAGACAGGGGTCCTACAATGAGCAGTTCTTC. The encoded protein is CASSPRQGSYNEQFF.

This clonotype came up many times. The rearrangement uses TRBV7-8 and TRBJ2-7; maybe TRBD2 (6 bases). V was cut by 5 bases and J by 2 bases, with 16 bases left in between. This CDR3 is 15 amino acids long. Per germline, CDR1 SGHVS and CDR2 FQNEAQ. The CDR3 reads CASSPERGATYEQYF. The DNA of the CDR3 is TGTGCCAGCAGCCCAGAGCGCGGGGCTACCTACGAGCAGTACTTC.

This chain links TRBV12-3 or TRBV12-4 with TRBJ2-5; TRBD2 matches at 9 bases. CDR3 length: 16 residues. J lost 4 bases, V lost 5 bases, and 11 bases had no gene match. The CDR3 sequence: CASSPDSGGWSETQYF. The CDR3 bases are TGTGCCAGCAGTCCTGATAGCGGGGGCTGGTCAGAGACCCAGTACTTC.

This clonotype has a handful of counts. This chain uses TRBV3-1 with TRBJ1-2; D unresolved. Germline V lookup: CDR1 LGHDT, CDR2 YNNKEL (reference sequence). V was clipped by 6 bases and J by 1 base, with 12 bases between them. The length of the CDR3 is 14 residues. CDR3 amino acids: CASSPSRSNYGYTF. CDR3 coding DNA: TGTGCCAGCAGTCCTTCAAGGAGTAACTATGGCTACACCTTC.

This CDR3 reads CASKHVRGTVTGELFF. CDR3 sequence (DNA): TGTGCCAGCAAACACGTTCGGGGCACCGTCACCGGGGAGCTGTTTTTT. The chain employs TRBV12-3 or TRBV12-4 and TRBJ2-2; D assignment may be TRBD1 or TRBD2 (5 bases each). The CDR3 runs 16 residues. V gave up 7 bases and J gave up 4 bases, with 19 bases separating them.

This clonotype has at least ten counts. The rearrangement links TRBV5-8 to TRBJ2-1; 7 bases fit TRBD1. The junction had 12 bases not matched to a gene; V was cut back by 4 bases and J by 2 bases. The CDR3 consists of 17 residues. Per germline, CDR1 SGHTS and CDR2 YDEGEE. CDR3 in DNA: TGTGCCAGCAGCCTTAAGCTCCGGGACAGACCCTACAATGAGCAGTTCTTC. Translated, it gives CASSLKLRDRPYNEQFF. The full variable domain, rest sourced from reference TRBV5-8 and TRBJ2-1, is EAGVTQSPTHLIKTRGQQATLRCSPISGHTSVYWYQQALGLGLQFLLWYDEGEERNRGNFPPRFSGRQFPNYSSELNVNALELEDSALYLCASSLKLRDRPYNEQFFGPGTRLTVL.

This clonotype was counted many times. The chain links TRBV2 to TRBJ2-1; 11 bases are shared with TRBD2. This CDR3 spans 17 amino acids. Germline V gene data show CDR1 as SNHLY and CDR2 as FYNNEI. V shed 6 bases, J shed 4 bases, and the junction held 11 bases outside the gene matches. The CDR3 sequence: CASRYSPLAGVYNEQFF. Here the CDR3 DNA reads TGTGCCAGCAGATACTCTCCACTAGCGGGGGTATACAATGAGCAGTTCTTC.

In its sample, this clonotype was seen a few times. The CDR3 sequence is CASSQQASNQPQHF. The CDR3, as DNA: TGTGCCAGCAGCCAACAGGCGAGCAATCAGCCCCAGCATTTT. The gene calls are TRBV7-8 and TRBJ1-5; maybe TRBD1 (5 bases). Germline CDR1 reads SGHVS; CDR2 reads FQNEAQ. V was trimmed by 5 bases and J by 1 base, leaving 9 bases between them. The CDR3 covers 14 residues.